This T cell receptor beta chain came from a study of post-analysis software for immune sequencing data. As for the study in general: Courses of disease covered relapsing-remitting, secondary progressive and progressive-relapsing multiple sclerosis. Study findings and constraints: About 5 TRBV segments, including TRBV5-6, TRBV5-1 and TRBV20-1, were more frequent in patients than controls. Same-batch samples co-clustered strongly by F measure. In multiple sclerosis, normalized Chao1 diversity was significantly below that of controls.

This clonotype was found once. Its target is not known. This CDR3 has 15 amino acids. Germline V lookup: CDR1 LNHDA, CDR2 SQIVND (reference sequence). V was shortened by 4 bases and J by 2 bases, with 14 bases between the two germline ends. Prepared libraries of TCR beta cDNA carried unique molecular identifiers. Starting from approximately 1 to 10 million T cells, the study yielded about 540,000 cDNA molecules. TCRdb used MiXCR to reprocess the PCR reads, holding one entry per CDR3 protein. The table has some 890,000 distinct CDR3 sequences, about 57% seen once; the top ten hold approximately 4.4%. Sequenced sample: blood. The sequence derives from a girl aged 5-17 years with multiple sclerosis. V gene TRBV19 combines with J gene TRBJ2-5, with TRBD2 as a possible D gene (5 bases). The CDR3 spells CASSTELAVQETQYF. The DNA of the CDR3 is TGTGCCAGTAGTACGGAGCTAGCCGTACAAGAGACCCAGTACTTC.